A selection of T cell receptor beta chains follows, all from one sample in a study of blood T cell repertoires in COVID-19. The data were produced by immunoSEQ multiplex PCR, yet TCRdb's version contains in-frame clones alone and is incomplete. The data contain about 180,000 clones, approximately 84% of them singletons. Sequenced sample: PBMCs or T cells enriched from blood (not recorded which). The receptors stem from a woman between 50 and 59 years old who had recovered from COVID-19. CDR3s leave out the opening cysteine and the closing phenylalanine or tryptophan. The D gene is left open where the match is weak.

v_call	d_call	j_call	cdr3_aa
TRBV7-3	TRBD2	TRBJ2-3	ASSPTGLADPTSTDTQY
TRBV7-9	NA	TRBJ1-4	ASQPVTGLNEKLF
TRBV7-2	TRBD2	TRBJ2-3	ASSLGGGRSDTQY
TRBV2	TRBD2	TRBJ2-1	ASSDLAGRGNEQF
TRBV19	TRBD1	TRBJ1-1	ASSILTGGTEAF
TRBV7-3	TRBD2	TRBJ2-3	ASSPGTSGNTDTQY
TRBV5-4	TRBD2	TRBJ2-5	ASSLYWRTSGSRETQY
TRBV5-6	NA	TRBJ1-2	ASSFPGNYGYT
TRBV14	NA	TRBJ1-1	ASSQPTWGGTEAF
TRBV18	NA	TRBJ1-4	ASSTGNNEKLF
TRBV7-8	TRBD1	TRBJ2-7	ASSLTGDHEQY
TRBV2	NA	TRBJ2-5	ASSRGRETQY
TRBV7-6	TRBD2	TRBJ2-2	ASSLGSGGNTGELF
TRBV6-2/TRBV6-3	NA	TRBJ2-7	ASSYGLAIEQY
TRBV2	NA	TRBJ2-5	ASSEGAGGQETQY
TRBV6-5	TRBD1	TRBJ1-5	ASSRDRDGNQPQH
TRBV15	NA	TRBJ2-2	ATSRDGGLTHTGELF
TRBV2	NA	TRBJ2-5	ASSVQTQY
TRBV28	TRBD2	TRBJ2-7	ASTWGGAYEQY
TRBV27	TRBD1	TRBJ1-2	ASSPRTGGTYGYT
TRBV7-2	TRBD2	TRBJ2-3	ASSLGAGTRTDTQY
TRBV6-5	TRBD1	TRBJ2-7	ASSYGDRDYEQY
TRBV7-3	NA	TRBJ1-3	ASSLNPTGLGKGNTIY
TRBV30	NA	TRBJ1-5	AWSVPGGGNQPQH
TRBV19	NA	TRBJ2-7	ASRETGSSYEQY
TRBV6-5	TRBD2	TRBJ2-7	ASSGLAGYEQY
TRBV19	TRBD1	TRBJ1-1	ASSIRGQPNTEAF
TRBV7-9	NA	TRBJ1-6	ASSLEQRNSPLH
TRBV18	TRBD2	TRBJ2-1	ASSPLGGSSYNEQF
TRBV14	NA	TRBJ1-2	ASSQDAKGGYGYT
TRBV6-1	NA	TRBJ2-5	ASSDPRYGTQY
TRBV12-5	NA	TRBJ2-1	ASGLVRNSYNEQF
TRBV2	NA	TRBJ2-1	ASSERGSGSYNEQF
TRBV18	NA	TRBJ2-7	ASSPLRDTVYEQY
TRBV7-2	TRBD2	TRBJ2-7	ASSPGLAFSYEQY
TRBV19	TRBD1	TRBJ1-2	ASSPSTTGGRGYT
TRBV4-2	NA	TRBJ1-3	ASSQEGQRTSGNTIY
TRBV5-1	NA	TRBJ1-1	ASSPGTLNTEAF
TRBV5-5	NA	TRBJ1-4	ASSHGRTFPTNEKLF
TRBV21-1	NA	TRBJ2-5	ASPTPSGLTGAGRWTQY
TRBV24-1	TRBD2	TRBJ2-3	ATSDHTGTSLDTQY
TRBV30	NA	TRBJ1-1	AWSNIMNTEAF
TRBV2	TRBD1	TRBJ1-4	ASRGTGGDEKLF